The clone carrying this T cell receptor (beta chain) was seen repeatedly, ten times or more. Its target is unknown. This specimen belongs to a study of neurological immune-mediated disorders. Broader study findings: None of the CDR3 amino acid sequences in expanded clones turned up in more than one subject, which points to private repertoires in all groups. HTLV-1-associated myelopathy displayed the greatest TCR clonal expansion, and multiple sclerosis exhibited the smallest, lower than that of healthy controls.

The J segment lost 8 bases and the V segment lost 3 bases, leaving 4 bases of the junction unmatched. The CDR3 extends over 14 amino acids. The cDNA was synthesized by 5'RACE incorporating 10-nucleotide random UMIs. Sequencing runs each yielded over 190 million TCR-beta sequences from 15-18 subjects. MiXCR was run by TCRdb on the 5' RACE reads, yielding one entry per CDR3 protein. Of under 70,000 distinct CDR3 sequences in the sample, around 3% are singletons; the top ten hold 5.2%. The sequence derives from a woman aged 45-60 years with multiple sclerosis. The sequencing input was PBMCs. The J gene is TRBJ1-2, the V gene TRBV12-3 or TRBV12-4, with 12 bases lining up with TRBD1. The DNA for the CDR3 is TGTGCCAGCAGTTTGGGACAGGGGGCTGGCGGCTACACCTTC. Its translation is CASSLGQGAGGYTF.